Below, 3 T cell receptor beta chains from the same sample are listed, as sequenced in a study of T cell responses to AZD1222 COVID-19 vaccine. Sequenced by immunoSEQ multiplex PCR; TCRdb stores in-frame clones only, minus some. The sample lists roughly 170,000 clones, around 94% occurring once. Sample: peripheral blood, taken 28 days after the second AZD1222 dose. The receptor source for this set is an adult who received the AZD1222 COVID-19 vaccine.

The V and J genes are TRBV5-1 and TRBJ1-1; D is unclear. CDR1 and CDR2 (germline): SGHRS, YFSETQ. CDR3 length equals 12 residues. Trimming took off 4 bases at V and 3 bases at J, with 7 bases between the two ends. The DNA for the CDR3 is TGCGCCAGCAGCCGAGAACACACTGAAGCTTTCTTT. Protein sequence: CASSREHTEAFF.

V usage is TRBV6-5 and J usage is TRBJ1-2; TRBD1 matches 7 bases. This CDR3 comprises 14 residues. V shed 7 bases and J 4 bases; nucleotides not matched to a gene: 9. CDR1 MNHEY and CDR2 SVGAGI come from the germline V gene. The CDR3 DNA is TGTGCCAGCATGACAGGGTCGATGGGCTATGGCTACACCTTC. Translating gives CASMTGSMGYGYTF.

The chain combines TRBV5-4 with TRBJ1-1, with D hard to call. The CDR3 runs 12 residues. V was cut by 4 bases and J by 1 base, with 5 bases left in between. The germline V gene encodes CDR1 SGHNT and CDR2 YYREEE (reference sequence). CDR3 bases: TGTGCCAGCAGCCACGCGAACACTGAAGCTTTCTTT. Amino acid sequence: CASSHANTEAFF.